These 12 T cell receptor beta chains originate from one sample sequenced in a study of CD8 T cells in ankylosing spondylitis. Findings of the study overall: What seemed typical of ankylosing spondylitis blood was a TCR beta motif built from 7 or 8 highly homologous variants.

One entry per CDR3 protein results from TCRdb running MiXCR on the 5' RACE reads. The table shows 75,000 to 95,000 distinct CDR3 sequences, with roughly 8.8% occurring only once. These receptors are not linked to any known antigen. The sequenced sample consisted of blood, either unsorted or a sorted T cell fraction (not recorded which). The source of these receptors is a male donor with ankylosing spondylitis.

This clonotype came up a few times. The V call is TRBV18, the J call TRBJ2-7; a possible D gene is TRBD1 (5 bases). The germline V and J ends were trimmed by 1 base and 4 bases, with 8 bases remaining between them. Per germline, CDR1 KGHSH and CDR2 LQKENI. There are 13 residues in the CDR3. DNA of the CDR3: TGTGCCAGCTCACCACAGCAGGGATACGAGCAGTACTTC. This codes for CASSPQQGYEQYF.

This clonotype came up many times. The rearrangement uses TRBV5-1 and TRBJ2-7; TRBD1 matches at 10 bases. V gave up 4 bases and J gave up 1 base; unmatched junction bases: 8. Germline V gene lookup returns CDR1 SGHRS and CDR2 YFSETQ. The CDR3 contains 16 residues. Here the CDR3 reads CASSPPGQGPSYEQYV. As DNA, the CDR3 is TGCGCCAGCAGCCCCCCGGGACAGGGGCCTTCCTACGAGCAGTACGTC.

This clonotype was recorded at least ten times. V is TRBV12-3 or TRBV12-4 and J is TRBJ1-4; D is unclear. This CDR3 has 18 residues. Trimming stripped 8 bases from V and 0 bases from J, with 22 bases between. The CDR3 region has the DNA TGTGCCAGCGCGCTCCTGACCCGGTCCGCGGCAACTAATGAAAAACTGTTTTTT. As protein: CASALLTRSAATNEKLFF.

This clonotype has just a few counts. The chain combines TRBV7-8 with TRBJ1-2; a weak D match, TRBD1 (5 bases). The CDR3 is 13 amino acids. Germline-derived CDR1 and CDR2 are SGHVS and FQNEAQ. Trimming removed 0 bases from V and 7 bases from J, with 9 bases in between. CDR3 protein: CASSLADGAGYTF. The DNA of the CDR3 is TGTGCCAGCAGCTTAGCGGATGGGGCTGGCTACACCTTC.

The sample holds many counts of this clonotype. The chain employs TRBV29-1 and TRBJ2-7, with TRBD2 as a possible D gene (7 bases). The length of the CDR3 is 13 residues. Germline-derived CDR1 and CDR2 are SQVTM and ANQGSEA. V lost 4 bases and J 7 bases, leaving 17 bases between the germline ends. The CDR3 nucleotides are TGCAGCGTTGGAGGGGGGGAGGATGGTGAGCAGTACTTC. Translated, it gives CSVGGGEDGEQYF.

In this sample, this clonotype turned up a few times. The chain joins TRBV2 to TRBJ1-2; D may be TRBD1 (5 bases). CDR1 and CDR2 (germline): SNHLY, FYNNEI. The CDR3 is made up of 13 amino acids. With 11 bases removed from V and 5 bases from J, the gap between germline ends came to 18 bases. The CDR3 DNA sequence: TGTGCCGGGTATAGGGGTGAGGGGTATGGCTACACCTTC. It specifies CAGYRGEGYGYTF.

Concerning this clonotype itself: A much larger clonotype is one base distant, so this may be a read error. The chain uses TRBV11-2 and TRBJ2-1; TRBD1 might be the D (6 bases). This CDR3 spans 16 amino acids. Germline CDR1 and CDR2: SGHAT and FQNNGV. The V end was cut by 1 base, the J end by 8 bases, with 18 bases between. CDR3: CASSLARGVHRDEQFF. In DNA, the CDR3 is TGTGCCAGCAGCTTAGCCAGGGGTGTCCACCGAGATGAGCAGTTCTTC.

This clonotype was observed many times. Written as DNA, the CDR3 is TGTGCCAGCAGCCAAGATCAGGTCCCTGAAGCTTTCTTT. Its protein product is CASSQDQVPEAFF. The chain links TRBV4-2 to TRBJ1-1; no reliable D call. The CDR3 loop spans 13 amino acids. Trimming left V 0 bases short and J 6 bases short, with 8 bases between. Germline CDR1 and CDR2: LGHNA and YNFKEQ.

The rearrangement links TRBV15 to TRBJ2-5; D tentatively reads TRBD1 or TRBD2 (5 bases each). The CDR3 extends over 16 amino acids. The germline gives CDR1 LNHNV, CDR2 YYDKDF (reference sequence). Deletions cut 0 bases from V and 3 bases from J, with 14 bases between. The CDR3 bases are TGTGCCACCAGCAGAGAGGGGCTAGCAGTTGAAGAGACCCAGTACTTC. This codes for CATSREGLAVEETQYF. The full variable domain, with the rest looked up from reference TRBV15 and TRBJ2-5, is DAMVIQNPRYQVTQFGKPVTLSCSQTLNHNVMYWYQQKSSQAPKLLFHYYDKDFNNEADTPDNFQSRRPNTSFCFLDIRSPGLGDTAMYLCATSREGLAVEETQYFGPGTRLLVL.

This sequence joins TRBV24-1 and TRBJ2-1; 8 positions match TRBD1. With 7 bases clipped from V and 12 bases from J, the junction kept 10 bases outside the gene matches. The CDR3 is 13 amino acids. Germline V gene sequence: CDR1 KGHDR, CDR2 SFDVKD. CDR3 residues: CATRDRARGWQFF. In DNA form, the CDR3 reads TGTGCCACCAGGGACAGGGCTCGAGGATGGCAGTTCTTC.

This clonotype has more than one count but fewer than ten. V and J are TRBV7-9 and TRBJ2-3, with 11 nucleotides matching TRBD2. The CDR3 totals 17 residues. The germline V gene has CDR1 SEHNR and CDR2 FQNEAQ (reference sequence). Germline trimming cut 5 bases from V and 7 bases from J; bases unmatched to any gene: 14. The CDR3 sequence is CASSAKTSGTARYTQYF. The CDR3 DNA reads TGTGCCAGCAGCGCCAAGACTAGCGGGACGGCGAGATATACGCAGTATTTT.

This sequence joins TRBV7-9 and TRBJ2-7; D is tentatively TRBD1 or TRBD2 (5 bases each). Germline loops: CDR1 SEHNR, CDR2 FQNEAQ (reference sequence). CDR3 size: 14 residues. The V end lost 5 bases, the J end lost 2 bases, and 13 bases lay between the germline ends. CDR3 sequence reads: CASSLEGDPYEQYV. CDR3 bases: TGTGCCAGCAGCCTTGAAGGGGACCCCTACGAGCAGTACGTC.